Below are 9 T cell receptor beta chains sequenced from a single sample in a study of blood T cell repertoires in COVID-19. Profiling relied on immunoSEQ multiplex PCR, and the TCRdb table lists in-frame clones only, not all of them. The sample records around 140,000 clones, just over 85% being singletons. Material for sequencing was PBMCs or T cells enriched from blood (not recorded which). These receptors were obtained from a man over 45 who had recovered from COVID-19.

J is TRBJ1-4 and V is TRBV5-5; maybe TRBD1 (5 bases). Per the germline V gene, CDR1 is SGHKS and CDR2 is YYEKEE (reference sequence). The ends were cut back, 4 bases at V and 4 bases at J, with 14 bases in the middle. There are 15 residues in the CDR3. In DNA form, the CDR3 reads TGTGCCAGCAGCGGGTTGGTGACAGTTAATGAAAAACTGTTTTTT. It codes for CASSGLVTVNEKLFF. The variable domain in full, completed from reference TRBV5-5 and TRBJ1-4, reads DAGVTQSPTHLIKTRGQQVTLRCSPISGHKSVSWYQQVLGQGPQFIFQYYEKEERGRGNFPDRFSARQFPNYSSELNVNALLLGDSALYLCASSGLVTVNEKLFFGSGTQLSVL.

The genes are TRBV10-3 and TRBJ1-5, with TRBD1 matching over 9 bases. The CDR3 contains 14 residues. V shed 6 bases and J 6 bases; nucleotides not matched to a gene: 6. CDR1 and CDR2 from the germline V gene are ENHRY and SYGVKD. The CDR3 loop reads CAIRAGQGGQPQHF. Here the CDR3 DNA reads TGTGCCATCAGGGCGGGACAGGGAGGTCAGCCCCAGCATTTT.

The J gene is TRBJ2-3, the V gene TRBV19, with TRBD2 identical over 9 bases. V dropped 6 bases and J dropped 3; count of bases not matched to a gene: 7. Looked up from germline, CDR1 is LNHDA and CDR2 is SQIVND (reference sequence). The CDR3 is made up of 15 amino acids. The DNA for the CDR3 is TGTGCCAGTAGCGGAACTAGCGGGTTTACAGATACGCAGTATTTT. It encodes CASSGTSGFTDTQYF.

This sequence joins TRBV6-2 or TRBV6-3 and TRBJ1-6, with 9 bases lining up with TRBD1. V was clipped by 4 bases and J by 10 bases; unmatched bases: 2. The CDR3 is 13 amino acids. The germline gives CDR1 MNHEY, CDR2 SVGEGT. The CDR3 nucleotides are TGTGCCAGCAGTTTTACAGGGGGCTCACCCCTCCACTTT. Amino acids: CASSFTGGSPLHF.

In its sample, this clone was seen a few times. This chain joins TRBV19 and TRBJ1-3; the D gene is possibly TRBD1 (5 bases). The V gene lost 7 bases and the J gene lost 2 bases, with 12 bases spanning the gap. The CDR3 is 14 amino acids. The germline gives CDR1 LNHDA, CDR2 SQIVND (reference sequence). The CDR3 loop reads CASITTATGNTIYF. The CDR3 nucleotides are TGTGCCAGTATTACGACAGCGACTGGAAACACCATATATTTT.

This rearrangement joins TRBV27 to TRBJ2-1; 7 bases match TRBD1. Germline V CDR1 and CDR2: MNHEY, SMNVEV (reference sequence). J gave up 0 bases and V 0 bases, and 2 bases lay outside the gene matches. The CDR3 runs 16 residues. CDR3 bases: TGTGCCAGCAGTTTATCCTGGGACAGCTCCTACAATGAGCAGTTCTTC. As protein: CASSLSWDSSYNEQFF.

This clone was found a few times. The chain links TRBV6-5 to TRBJ2-7, with 9 bases that match TRBD1. This CDR3 is built from 13 residues. The trim removed 10 bases at V and 6 bases at J, leaving 10 bases unmatched. CDR1 MNHEY and CDR2 SVGAGI come from the germline V gene. CDR3 amino acids: CATEPGTGREQYV. The CDR3 DNA follows: TGTGCCACCGAACCCGGGACAGGGCGCGAGCAGTACGTC.

V usage is TRBV20-1 and J usage is TRBJ1-6; 12 bases align to TRBD1. V shed 6 bases, J shed 15 bases, and the junction held 3 bases outside the gene matches. Germline CDR1 reads DFQATT; CDR2 reads SNEGSKA (reference sequence). The CDR3 loop spans 11 amino acids. The DNA of the CDR3 is TGCAGTGCCAGGGACAGGGGGCTCCTCCACTTT. Encoded protein: CSARDRGLLHF.

The genes are TRBV28 and TRBJ1-5, with D tentatively TRBD1 (6 bases). Germline values: CDR1 MDHEN, CDR2 SYDVKM. Trimming removed 7 bases from V and 3 bases from J, with 16 bases in between. The CDR3 runs 15 residues. The CDR3 coding sequence is TGTGCCAGCACCTACCAACAGGGTTACAATCAGCCCCAGCATTTT. Translating gives CASTYQQGYNQPQHF.